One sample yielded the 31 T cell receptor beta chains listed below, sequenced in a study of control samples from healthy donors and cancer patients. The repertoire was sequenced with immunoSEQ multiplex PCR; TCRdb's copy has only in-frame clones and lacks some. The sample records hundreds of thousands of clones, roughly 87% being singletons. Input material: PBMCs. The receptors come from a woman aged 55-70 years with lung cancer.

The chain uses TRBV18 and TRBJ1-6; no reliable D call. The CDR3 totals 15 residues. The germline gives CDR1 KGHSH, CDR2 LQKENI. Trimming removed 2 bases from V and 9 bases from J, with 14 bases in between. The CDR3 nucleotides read TGTGCCAGCTCACCAGCCAAAATCGGAAGTTCACCCCTCCACTTT. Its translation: CASSPAKIGSSPLHF.

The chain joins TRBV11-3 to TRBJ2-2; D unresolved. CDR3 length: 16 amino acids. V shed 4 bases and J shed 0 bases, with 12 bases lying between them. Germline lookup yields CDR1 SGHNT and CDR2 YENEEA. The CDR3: CASSSGSGTNTGELFF. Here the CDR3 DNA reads TGTGCCAGCAGCTCTGGGTCGGGTACGAACACCGGGGAGCTGTTTTTT. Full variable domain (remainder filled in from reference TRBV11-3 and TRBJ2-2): EAGVVQSPRYKIIEKKQPVAFWCNPISGHNTLYWYLQNLGQGPELLIRYENEEAVDDSQLPKDRFSAERLKGVDSTLKIQPAELGDSAVYLCASSSGSGTNTGELFFGEGSRLTVL.

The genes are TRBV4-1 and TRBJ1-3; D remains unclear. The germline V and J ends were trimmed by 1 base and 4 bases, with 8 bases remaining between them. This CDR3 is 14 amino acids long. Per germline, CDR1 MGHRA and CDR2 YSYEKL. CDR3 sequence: CASSQVAGGNTIYF. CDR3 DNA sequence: TGCGCCAGCAGCCAAGTGGCGGGGGGAAACACCATATATTTT.

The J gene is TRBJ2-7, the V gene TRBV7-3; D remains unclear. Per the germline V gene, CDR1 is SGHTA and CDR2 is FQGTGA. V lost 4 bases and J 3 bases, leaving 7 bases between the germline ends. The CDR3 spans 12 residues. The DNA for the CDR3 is TGTGCCAGCAGCTCGGACGGCTACGAGCAGTACTTC. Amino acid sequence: CASSSDGYEQYF.

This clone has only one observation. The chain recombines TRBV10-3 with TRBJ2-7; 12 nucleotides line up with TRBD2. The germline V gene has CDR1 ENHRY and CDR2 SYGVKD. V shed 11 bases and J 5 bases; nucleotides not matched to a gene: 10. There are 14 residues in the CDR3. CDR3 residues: CAVATSGRPHEQYF. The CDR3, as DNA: TGTGCCGTCGCGACTAGCGGGAGACCCCACGAGCAGTACTTC.

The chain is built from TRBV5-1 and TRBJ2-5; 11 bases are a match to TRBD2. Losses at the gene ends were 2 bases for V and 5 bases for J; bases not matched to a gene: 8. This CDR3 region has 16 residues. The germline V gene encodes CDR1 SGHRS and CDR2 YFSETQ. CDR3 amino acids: CASSFLAGGPGETQYF. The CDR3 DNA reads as TGCGCCAGCAGCTTTTTAGCGGGAGGGCCGGGGGAGACCCAGTACTTC.

CDR3 in amino acids: CAWSVLAGVGYTF. As DNA, the CDR3 is TGTGCCTGGAGTGTACTCGCAGGAGTGGGCTACACCTTC. This chain links TRBV30 with TRBJ1-2; D gene unclear. Trimming cost V 0 bases and J 8 bases, with 13 bases left between them. CDR1 and CDR2 from the germline V gene are GTSNPN and SVGIG (reference sequence). The CDR3 is 13 residues long.

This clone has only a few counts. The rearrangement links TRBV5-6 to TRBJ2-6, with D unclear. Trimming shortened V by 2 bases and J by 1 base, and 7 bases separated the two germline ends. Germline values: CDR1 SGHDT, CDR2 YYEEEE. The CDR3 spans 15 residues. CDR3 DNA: TGTGCCAGCAGCTTCCCCGGGTCTGGGGCCAACGTCCTGACTTTC. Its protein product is CASSFPGSGANVLTF.

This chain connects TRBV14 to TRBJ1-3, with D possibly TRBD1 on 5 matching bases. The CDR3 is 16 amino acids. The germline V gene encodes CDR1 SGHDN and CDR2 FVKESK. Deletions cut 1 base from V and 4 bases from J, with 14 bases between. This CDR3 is CASSQVWGSGGNTIYF. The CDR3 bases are TGTGCCAGCAGCCAAGTCTGGGGGAGTGGAGGAAACACCATATATTTT.

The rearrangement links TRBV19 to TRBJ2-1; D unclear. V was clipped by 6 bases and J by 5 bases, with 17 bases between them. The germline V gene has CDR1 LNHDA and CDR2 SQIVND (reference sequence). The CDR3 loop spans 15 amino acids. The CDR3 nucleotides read TGTGCCAGTAGGGTAGTTAGTTTCTCAGACAATGAGCAGTTCTTC. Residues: CASRVVSFSDNEQFF.

The CDR3 spells CASLGVVPEKLFF. In DNA form, the CDR3 reads TGTGCCAGCCTAGGGGTTGTTCCTGAAAAACTGTTTTTT. J is TRBJ1-4 and V is TRBV19, with D maybe TRBD1 (5 bases). Germline values: CDR1 LNHDA, CDR2 SQIVND (reference sequence). V dropped 9 bases and J dropped 7 bases, with 15 bases sitting between them. The CDR3 runs 13 residues.

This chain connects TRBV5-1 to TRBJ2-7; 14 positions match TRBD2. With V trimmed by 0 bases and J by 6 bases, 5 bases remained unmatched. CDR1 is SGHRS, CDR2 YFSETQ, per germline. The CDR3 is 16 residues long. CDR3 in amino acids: CASSLVPGLAGAEQYF. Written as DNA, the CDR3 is TGCGCCAGCAGCTTGGTCCCGGGACTAGCGGGAGCCGAGCAGTACTTC.

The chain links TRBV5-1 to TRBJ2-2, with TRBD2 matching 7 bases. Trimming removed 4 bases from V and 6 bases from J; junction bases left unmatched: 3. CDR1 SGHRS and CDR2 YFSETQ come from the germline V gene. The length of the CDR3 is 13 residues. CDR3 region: CASSGLVSGELFF. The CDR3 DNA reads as TGCGCCAGCAGCGGACTAGTCTCCGGGGAGCTGTTTTTT.

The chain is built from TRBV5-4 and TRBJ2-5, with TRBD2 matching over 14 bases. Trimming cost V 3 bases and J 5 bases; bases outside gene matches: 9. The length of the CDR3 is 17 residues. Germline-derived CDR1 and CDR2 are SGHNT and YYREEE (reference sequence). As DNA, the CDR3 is TGTGCCAGCAGCTCTGGGACTAGCGGGAGTTGGGTGGAGACCCAGTACTTC. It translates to CASSSGTSGSWVETQYF.

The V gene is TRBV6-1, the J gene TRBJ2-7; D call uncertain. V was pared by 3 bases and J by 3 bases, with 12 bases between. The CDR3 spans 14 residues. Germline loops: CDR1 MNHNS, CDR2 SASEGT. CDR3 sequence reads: CASSEGPDFYEQYF. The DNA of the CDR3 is TGTGCCAGCAGTGAGGGTCCGGATTTCTACGAGCAGTACTTC.

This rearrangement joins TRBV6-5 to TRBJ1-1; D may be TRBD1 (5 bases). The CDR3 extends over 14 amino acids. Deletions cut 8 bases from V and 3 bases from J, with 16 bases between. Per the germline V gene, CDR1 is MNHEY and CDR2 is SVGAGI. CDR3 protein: CASGMGGTDTEAFF. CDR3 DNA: TGTGCCAGCGGTATGGGGGGAACGGACACTGAAGCTTTCTTT.

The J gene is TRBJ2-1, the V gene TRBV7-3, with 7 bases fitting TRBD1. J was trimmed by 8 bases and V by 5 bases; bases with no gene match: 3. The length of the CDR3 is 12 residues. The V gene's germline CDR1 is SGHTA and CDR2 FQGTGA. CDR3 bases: TGTGCCAGCAGCGACAGGGCCGATGAGCAGTTCTTC. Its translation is CASSDRADEQFF.

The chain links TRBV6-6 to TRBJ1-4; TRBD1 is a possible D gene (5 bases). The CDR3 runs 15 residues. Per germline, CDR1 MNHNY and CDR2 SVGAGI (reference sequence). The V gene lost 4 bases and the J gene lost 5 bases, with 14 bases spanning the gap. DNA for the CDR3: TGTGCCAGCAGTTGGGACGGGGGTGTGAATGAAAAACTGTTTTTT. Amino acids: CASSWDGGVNEKLFF.

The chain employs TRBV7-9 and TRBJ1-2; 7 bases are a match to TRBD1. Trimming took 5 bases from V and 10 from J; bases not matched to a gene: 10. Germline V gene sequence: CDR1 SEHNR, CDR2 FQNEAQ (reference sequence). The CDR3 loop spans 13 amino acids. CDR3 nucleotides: TGTGCCAGCAGCCAGACTTCGACAGGGATCTACACCTTC. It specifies CASSQTSTGIYTF.

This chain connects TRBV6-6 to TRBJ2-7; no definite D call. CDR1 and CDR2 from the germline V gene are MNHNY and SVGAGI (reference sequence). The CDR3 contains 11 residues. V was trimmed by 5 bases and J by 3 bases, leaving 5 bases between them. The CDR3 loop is CASSPSYEQYF. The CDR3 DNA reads TGTGCCAGCAGTCCGAGCTACGAGCAGTACTTC.

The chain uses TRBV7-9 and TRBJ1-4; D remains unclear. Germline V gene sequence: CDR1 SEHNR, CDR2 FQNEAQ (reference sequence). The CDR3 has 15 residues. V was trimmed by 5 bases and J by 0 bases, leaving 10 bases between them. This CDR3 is CASSRERSTNEKLFF. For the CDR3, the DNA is TGTGCCAGCAGCCGTGAGAGGTCAACTAATGAAAAACTGTTTTTT.

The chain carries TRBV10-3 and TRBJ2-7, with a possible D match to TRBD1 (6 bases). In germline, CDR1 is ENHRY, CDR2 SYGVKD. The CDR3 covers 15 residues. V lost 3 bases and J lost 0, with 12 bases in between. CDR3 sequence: CAISDGTRISYEQYF. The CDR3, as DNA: TGTGCCATCAGTGATGGGACACGCATCTCCTACGAGCAGTACTTC.

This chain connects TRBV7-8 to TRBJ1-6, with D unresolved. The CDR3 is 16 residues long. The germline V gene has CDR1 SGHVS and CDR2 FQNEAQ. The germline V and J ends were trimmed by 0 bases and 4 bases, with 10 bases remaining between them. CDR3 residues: CASSLAILTYNSPLHF. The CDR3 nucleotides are TGTGCCAGCAGCTTAGCGATTCTGACATATAATTCACCCCTCCACTTT.

CDR3 DNA: TGTGCCAGCAGTGGTGGGGGGAGGGCAAACACCATATATTTT. Its translation is CASSGGGRANTIYF. The genes are TRBV6-6 and TRBJ1-3, with D possibly being TRBD1 (5 bases). This CDR3 comprises 14 residues. Trimming took 5 bases from V and 6 from J, leaving 14 bases between them. CDR1 and CDR2 from the germline V gene are MNHNY and SVGAGI (reference sequence).

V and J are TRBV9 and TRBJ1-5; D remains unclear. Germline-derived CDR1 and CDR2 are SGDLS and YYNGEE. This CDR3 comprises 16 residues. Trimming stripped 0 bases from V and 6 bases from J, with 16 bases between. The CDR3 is CASSVDASVGVQPQHF. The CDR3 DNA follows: TGTGCCAGCAGCGTAGACGCGTCAGTCGGGGTTCAGCCCCAGCATTTT.

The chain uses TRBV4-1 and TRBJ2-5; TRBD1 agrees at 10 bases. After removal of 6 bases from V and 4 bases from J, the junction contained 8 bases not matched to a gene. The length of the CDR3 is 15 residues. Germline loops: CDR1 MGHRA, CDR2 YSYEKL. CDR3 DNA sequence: TGCGCCAGCAGTGCGGGACAGGGGAGGAGAGAGACCCAGTACTTC. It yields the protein CASSAGQGRRETQYF.

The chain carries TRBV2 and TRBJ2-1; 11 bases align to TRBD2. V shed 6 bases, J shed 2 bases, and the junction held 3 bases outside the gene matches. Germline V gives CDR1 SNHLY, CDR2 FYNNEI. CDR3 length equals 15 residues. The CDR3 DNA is TGTGCCAGCAGGGTAGCGGGAGGGGCCTACAATGAGCAGTTCTTC. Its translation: CASRVAGGAYNEQFF.

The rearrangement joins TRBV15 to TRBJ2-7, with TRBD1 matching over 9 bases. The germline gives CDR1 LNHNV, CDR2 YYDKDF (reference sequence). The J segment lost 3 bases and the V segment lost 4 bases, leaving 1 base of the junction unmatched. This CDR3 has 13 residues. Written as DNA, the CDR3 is TGTGCCACCAGCATGGACAGGGGCTACGAGCAGTACTTC. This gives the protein CATSMDRGYEQYF.

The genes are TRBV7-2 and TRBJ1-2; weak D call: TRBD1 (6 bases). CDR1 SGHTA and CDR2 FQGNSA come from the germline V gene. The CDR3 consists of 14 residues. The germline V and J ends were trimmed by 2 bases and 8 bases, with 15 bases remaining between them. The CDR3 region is CASSLIEGVGGYTF. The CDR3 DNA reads TGTGCCAGCAGCTTAATCGAGGGGGTAGGAGGCTACACCTTC.

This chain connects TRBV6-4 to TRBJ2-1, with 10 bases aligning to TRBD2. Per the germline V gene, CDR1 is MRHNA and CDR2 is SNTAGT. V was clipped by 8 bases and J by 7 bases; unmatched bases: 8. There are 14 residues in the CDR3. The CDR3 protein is CASLSGGPWNEQFF. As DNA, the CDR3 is TGTGCCAGCCTTAGCGGGGGGCCGTGGAATGAGCAGTTCTTC.

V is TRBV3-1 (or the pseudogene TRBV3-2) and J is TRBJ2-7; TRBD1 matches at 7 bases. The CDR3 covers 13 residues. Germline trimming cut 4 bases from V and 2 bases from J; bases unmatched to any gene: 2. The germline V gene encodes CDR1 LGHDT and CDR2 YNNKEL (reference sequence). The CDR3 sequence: CASSLGQPYEQYF. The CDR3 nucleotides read TGTGCCAGCAGCCTGGGACAGCCCTACGAGCAGTACTTC.